The entry below describes one TCR beta chain. J gave up 5 bases and V 4 bases, and 11 bases lay outside the gene matches. The CDR3 extends over 15 amino acids. CDR1 is SGHRS and CDR2 is YFSETQ in the germline V gene. This record belongs to a study of T cell responses to AZD1222 COVID-19 vaccine. Study information: Pooling of second doses given at about 4 or about 12 weeks was done.

The repertoire was sequenced with immunoSEQ multiplex PCR; TCRdb's copy has only in-frame clones and lacks some. Of 98,000 or so clones in the sample, around 91% were seen once. The sequences come from peripheral blood, collected on day 0 of AZD1222 vaccination. V is TRBV5-1 and J is TRBJ1-2, with TRBD1 identical over 7 bases. The clonotype originates from an adult in good health. The CDR3 loop is CASSEGTDHPYGYTF. The DNA for the CDR3 is TGCGCCAGCAGCGAGGGGACAGACCATCCATATGGCTACACCTTC.